The present entry profiles one T cell receptor beta chain with its context. Its cognate antigen is unknown. PCR was performed using 60 Vbeta and 13 Jbeta primers. The repertoire was sequenced with immunoSEQ multiplex PCR; TCRdb's copy has only in-frame clones and lacks some. The sample yields 100,000 or so clones, 65% to 85% seen once. The CDR3 runs 16 residues. Trimming removed 0 bases from V and 2 bases from J, with 11 bases in between. Germline CDR1 and CDR2: LGHNA and YNFKEQ. The data originate from a study of cytomegalovirus exposure and HLA in healthy donors. Points from the study as a whole: Roughly even sequencing depth across donors was the assumption behind the presence/absence analyses. Earlier analysis yielded a pattern in which most TCR beta V segments were productive about 87% or about 30% of the time. An Asian-associated ancestry cluster reportedly showed fewer N-insertions than the approximately 600-donor mean in a later analysis. Most TCRs appeared rarely, but some public TCRs recurred in many donors.

The chain joins TRBV4-2 to TRBJ1-5; no definite D call. This clonotype was obtained from a woman between 35 and 50 years old in good health and CMV-seronegative. The sequenced sample consisted of PBMCs. The CDR3 DNA reads as TGTGCCAGCAGCCAAGATTACGGGTCGGGCAATCAGCCCCAGCATTTT. The encoded protein is CASSQDYGSGNQPQHF.